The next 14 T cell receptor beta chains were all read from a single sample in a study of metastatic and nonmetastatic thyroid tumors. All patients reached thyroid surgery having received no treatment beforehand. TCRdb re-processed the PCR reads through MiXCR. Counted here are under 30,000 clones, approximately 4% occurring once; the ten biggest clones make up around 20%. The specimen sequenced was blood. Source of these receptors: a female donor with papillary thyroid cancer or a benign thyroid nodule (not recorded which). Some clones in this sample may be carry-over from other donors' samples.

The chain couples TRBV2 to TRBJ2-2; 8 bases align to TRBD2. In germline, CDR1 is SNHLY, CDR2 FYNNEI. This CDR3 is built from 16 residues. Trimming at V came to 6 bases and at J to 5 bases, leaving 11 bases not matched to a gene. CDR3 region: CASSRTGLGLTGELFF. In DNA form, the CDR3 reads TGTGCCAGCAGCCGGACGGGACTAGGATTAACCGGGGAGCTGTTTTTT.

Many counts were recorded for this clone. The CDR3 DNA follows: TGTGCCAGCAGTTTAAAGGACAGGGAAGCCAATACCACAGATACGCAGTATTTT. Encoded protein: CASSLKDREANTTDTQYF. The chain is built from TRBV28 and TRBJ2-3, with 8 nucleotides matching TRBD1. CDR3 length equals 18 residues. CDR1 and CDR2 (germline): MDHEN, SYDVKM. The V and J ends lost 2 bases and 2 bases, in that order; junction bases with no gene match: 12.

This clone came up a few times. The CDR3 DNA reads as TGTGCCAGTAGACATAGCGGGCCCCTCTCTGGGGCCAACGTCCTGACTTTC. Translated: CASRHSGPLSGANVLTF. V and J are TRBV19 and TRBJ2-6, with TRBD2 matching 7 bases. The germline V gene has CDR1 LNHDA and CDR2 SQIVND (reference sequence). With V trimmed by 6 bases and J by 0 bases, 8 bases remained unmatched. This CDR3 is 17 amino acids long.

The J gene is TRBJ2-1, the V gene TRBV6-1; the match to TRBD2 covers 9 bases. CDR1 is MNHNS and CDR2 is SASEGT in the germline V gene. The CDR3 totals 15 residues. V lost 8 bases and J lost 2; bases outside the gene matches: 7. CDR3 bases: TGTGCCAGCGGACGGTTAGCGGGAGCCTACAATGAGCAGTTCTTC. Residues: CASGRLAGAYNEQFF.

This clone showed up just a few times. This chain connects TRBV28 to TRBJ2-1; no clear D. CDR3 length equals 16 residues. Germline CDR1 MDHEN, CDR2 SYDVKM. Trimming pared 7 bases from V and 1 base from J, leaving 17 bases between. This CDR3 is CASIPREPNSYNEQFF. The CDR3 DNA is TGTGCCAGCATCCCCAGAGAGCCGAATTCCTACAATGAGCAGTTCTTC.

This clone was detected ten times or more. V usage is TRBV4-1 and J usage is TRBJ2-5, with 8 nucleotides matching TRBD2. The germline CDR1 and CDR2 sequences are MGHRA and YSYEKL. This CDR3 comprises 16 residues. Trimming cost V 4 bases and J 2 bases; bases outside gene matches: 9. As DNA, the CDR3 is TGCGCCAGCAGCCCCGCGTCGGGAGGGGAGCAAGAGACCCAGTACTTC. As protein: CASSPASGGEQETQYF.

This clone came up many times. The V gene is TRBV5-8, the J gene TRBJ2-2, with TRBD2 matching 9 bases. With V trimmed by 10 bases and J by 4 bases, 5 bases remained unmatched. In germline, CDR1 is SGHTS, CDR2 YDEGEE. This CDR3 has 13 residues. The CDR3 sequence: CAVLAGPTGELFF. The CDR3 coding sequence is TGTGCCGTTCTAGCGGGGCCCACCGGGGAGCTGTTTTTT.

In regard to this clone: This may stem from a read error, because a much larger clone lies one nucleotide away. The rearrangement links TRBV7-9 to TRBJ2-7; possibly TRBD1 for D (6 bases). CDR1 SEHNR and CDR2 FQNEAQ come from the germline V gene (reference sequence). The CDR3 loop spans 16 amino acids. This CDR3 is CASSLTPRTDSYDQYF. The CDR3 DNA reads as TGTGCCAGCAGCTTAACCCCCAGGACAGACTCCTACGATCAGTACTTC. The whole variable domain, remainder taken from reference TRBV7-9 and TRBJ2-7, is DTGVSQNPRHKITKRGQNVTFRCDPISEHNRLYWYRQTLGQGPEFLTYFQNEAQLEKSRLLSDRFSAERPKGSFSTLEIQRTEQGDSAMYLCASSLTPRTDSYDQYFGPGTRLTVT.

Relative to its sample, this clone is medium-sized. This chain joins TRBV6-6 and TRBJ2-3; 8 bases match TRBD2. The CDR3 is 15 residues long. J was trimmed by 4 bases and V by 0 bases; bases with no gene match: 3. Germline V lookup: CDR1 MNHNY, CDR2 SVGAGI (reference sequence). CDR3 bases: TGTGCCAGCAGTTACTCCGGACTAGCAGCAGATACGCAGTATTTT. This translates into CASSYSGLAADTQYF.

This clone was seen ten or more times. The CDR3 sequence: CSALAGGSYNEQFF. Here the CDR3 DNA reads TGCAGTGCCCTAGCGGGAGGGTCCTACAATGAGCAGTTCTTC. The genes are TRBV20-1 and TRBJ2-1; 12 nucleotides match TRBD2. The V segment lost 6 bases and the J segment 1 base; nucleotides outside the gene matches: 1. Germline lookup yields CDR1 DFQATT and CDR2 SNEGSKA (reference sequence). The CDR3 has 14 amino acids.

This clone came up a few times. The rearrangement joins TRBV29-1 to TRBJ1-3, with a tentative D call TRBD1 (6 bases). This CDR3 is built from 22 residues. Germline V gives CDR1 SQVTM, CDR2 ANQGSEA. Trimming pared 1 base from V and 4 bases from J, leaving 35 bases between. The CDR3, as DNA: TGCAGCGTTGAAGGGGGGGGTGGGAGACCCAGGAGAACAGGGAATGGCGGAAACACCATATATTTT. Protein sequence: CSVEGGGGRPRRTGNGGNTIYF.

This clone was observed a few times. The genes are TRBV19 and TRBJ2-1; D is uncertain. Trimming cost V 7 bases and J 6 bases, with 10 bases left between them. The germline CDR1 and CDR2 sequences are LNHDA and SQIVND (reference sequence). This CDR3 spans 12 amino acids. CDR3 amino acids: CASMNQVNEQFF. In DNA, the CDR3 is TGTGCCAGTATGAATCAGGTCAATGAGCAGTTCTTC.

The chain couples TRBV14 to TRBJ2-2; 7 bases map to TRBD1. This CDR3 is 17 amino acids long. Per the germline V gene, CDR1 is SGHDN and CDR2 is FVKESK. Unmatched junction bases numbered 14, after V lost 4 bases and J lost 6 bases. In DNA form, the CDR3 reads TGTGCCAGCAGCCGAGCTGTGACAGGGACGAGCGCCGGGGAGCTGTTTTTT. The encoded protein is CASSRAVTGTSAGELFF.

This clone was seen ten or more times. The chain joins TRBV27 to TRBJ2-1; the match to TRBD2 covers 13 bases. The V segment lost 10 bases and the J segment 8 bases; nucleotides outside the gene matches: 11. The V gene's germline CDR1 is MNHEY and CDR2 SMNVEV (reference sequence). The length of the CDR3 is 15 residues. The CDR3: CAIFIWTSGRYEQFF. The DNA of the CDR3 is TGTGCCATCTTCATTTGGACTAGCGGGAGATATGAGCAGTTCTTC.